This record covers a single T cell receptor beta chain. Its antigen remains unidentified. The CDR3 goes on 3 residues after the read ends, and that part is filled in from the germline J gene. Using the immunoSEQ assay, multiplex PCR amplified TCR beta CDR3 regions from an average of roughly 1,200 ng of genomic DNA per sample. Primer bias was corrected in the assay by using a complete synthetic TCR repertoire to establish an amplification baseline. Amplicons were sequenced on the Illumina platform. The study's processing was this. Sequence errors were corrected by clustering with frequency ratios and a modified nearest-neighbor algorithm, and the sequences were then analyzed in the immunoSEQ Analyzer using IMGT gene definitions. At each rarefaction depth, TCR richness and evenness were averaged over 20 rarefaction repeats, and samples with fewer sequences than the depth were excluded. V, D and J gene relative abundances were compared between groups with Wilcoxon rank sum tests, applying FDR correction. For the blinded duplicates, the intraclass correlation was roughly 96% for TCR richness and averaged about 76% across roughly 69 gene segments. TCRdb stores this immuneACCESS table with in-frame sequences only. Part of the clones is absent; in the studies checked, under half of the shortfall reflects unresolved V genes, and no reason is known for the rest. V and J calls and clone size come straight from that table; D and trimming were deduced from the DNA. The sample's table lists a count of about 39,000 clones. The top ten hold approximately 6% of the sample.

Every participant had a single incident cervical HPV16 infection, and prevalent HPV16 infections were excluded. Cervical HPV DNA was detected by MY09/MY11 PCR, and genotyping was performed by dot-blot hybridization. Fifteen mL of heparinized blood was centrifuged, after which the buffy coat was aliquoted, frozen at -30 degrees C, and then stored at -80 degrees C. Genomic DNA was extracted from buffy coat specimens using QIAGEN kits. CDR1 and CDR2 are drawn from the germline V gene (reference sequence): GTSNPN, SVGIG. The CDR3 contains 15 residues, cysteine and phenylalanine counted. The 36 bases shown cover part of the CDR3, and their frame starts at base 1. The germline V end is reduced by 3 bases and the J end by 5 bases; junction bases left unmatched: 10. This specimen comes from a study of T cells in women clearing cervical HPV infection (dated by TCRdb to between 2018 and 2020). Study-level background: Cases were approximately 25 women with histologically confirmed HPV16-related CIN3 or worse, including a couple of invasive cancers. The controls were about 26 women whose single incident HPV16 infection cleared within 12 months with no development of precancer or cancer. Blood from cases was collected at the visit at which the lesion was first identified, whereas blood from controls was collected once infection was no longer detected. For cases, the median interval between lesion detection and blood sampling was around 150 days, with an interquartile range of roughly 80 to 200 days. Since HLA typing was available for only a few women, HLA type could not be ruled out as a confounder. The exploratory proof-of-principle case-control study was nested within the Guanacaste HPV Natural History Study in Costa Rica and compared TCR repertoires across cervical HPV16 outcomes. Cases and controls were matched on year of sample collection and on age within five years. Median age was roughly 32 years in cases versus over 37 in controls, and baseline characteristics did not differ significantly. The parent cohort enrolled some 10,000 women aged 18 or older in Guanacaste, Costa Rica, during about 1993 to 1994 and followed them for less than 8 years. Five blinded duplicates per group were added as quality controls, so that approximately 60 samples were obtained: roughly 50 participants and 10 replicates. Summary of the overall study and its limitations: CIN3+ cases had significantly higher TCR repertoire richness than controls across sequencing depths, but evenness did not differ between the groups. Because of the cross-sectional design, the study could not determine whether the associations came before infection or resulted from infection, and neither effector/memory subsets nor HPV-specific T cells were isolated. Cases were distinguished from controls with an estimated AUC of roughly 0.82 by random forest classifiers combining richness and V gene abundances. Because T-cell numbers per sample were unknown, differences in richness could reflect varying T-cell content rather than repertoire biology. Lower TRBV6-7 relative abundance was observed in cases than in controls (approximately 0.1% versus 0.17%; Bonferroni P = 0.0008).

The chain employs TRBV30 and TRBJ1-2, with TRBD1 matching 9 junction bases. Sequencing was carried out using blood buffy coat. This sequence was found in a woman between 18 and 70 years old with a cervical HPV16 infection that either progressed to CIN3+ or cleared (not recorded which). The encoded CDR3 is CAWRQSGTGFYGYTF. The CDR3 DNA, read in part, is TGTGCCTGGAGACAGTCAGGGACAGGGTTTTATGGC.